The rows below give T cell receptor beta chains drawn from one sample of a study of blood T cells in healthy people across ages. TCRdb re-analysed the 5' RACE reads in MiXCR, keeping a single row per CDR3 protein. The table includes 850,000 or so distinct CDR3 sequences, 25% to 30% detected once. Sample: blood. These receptors came from an elderly woman in good health. The CDR3 runs from the conserved cysteine through the conserved F or W. The D gene is left open where the match is weak. Only some rows state a clone size, as once, few, many or a class for expanded clones.

length: 14; D: .; J: TRBJ2-5; V: TRBV11-2; size: many; CDR3: CASSRGQLQETQYF; DNA: TGTGCCAGCAGCAGAGGACAGCTACAAGAGACCCAGTACTTC
length: 16; D: TRBD2; J: TRBJ2-7; V: TRBV5-1; size: .; CDR3: CASSWTPSTGGYEQYF; DNA: TGCGCCAGCAGCTGGACCCCTTCAACGGGGGGCTACGAGCAGTACTTC
length: 13; D: .; J: TRBJ1-1; V: TRBV14; size: .; CDR3: CASSQGPGTEAFF; DNA: TGTGCCAGCAGCCAAGGGCCGGGAACTGAAGCTTTCTTT
length: 12; D: .; J: TRBJ2-2; V: TRBV19; size: .; CDR3: CATAPNTGELFF; DNA: TGTGCCACCGCACCGAACACCGGGGAGCTGTTTTTT
length: 13; D: .; J: TRBJ2-7; V: TRBV6-6; size: many; CDR3: CASSKSQGNEQYF; DNA: TGTGCCAGCAGCAAAAGTCAGGGAAACGAGCAGTACTTC
length: 16; D: .; J: TRBJ1-2; V: TRBV25-1; size: many; CDR3: CASSDQPWDAPYGYTF; DNA: TGTGCCAGCAGTGATCAACCGTGGGACGCTCCCTATGGCTACACCTTC
length: 15; D: .; J: TRBJ1-1; V: TRBV7-2; size: many; CDR3: CASSLAFGVNTEAFF; DNA: TGTGCCAGCAGCTTAGCGTTCGGAGTGAACACTGAAGCTTTCTTT
length: 16; D: .; J: TRBJ2-4; V: TRBV5-6; size: many; CDR3: CASSLGFLTAKNIQYF; DNA: TGTGCCAGCAGCTTGGGCTTCTTAACCGCCAAAAACATTCAGTACTTC
length: 15; D: .; J: TRBJ2-1; V: TRBV7-2; size: many; CDR3: CASSLAYAAYNEQFF; DNA: TGTGCCAGCAGCTTAGCCTATGCGGCCTACAATGAGCAGTTCTTC
length: 13; D: .; J: TRBJ1-6; V: TRBV27; size: .; CDR3: CASTGIYNSPLHF; DNA: TGTGCCAGCACAGGGATCTATAATTCACCCCTCCACTTT
length: 15; D: TRBD1; J: TRBJ2-7; V: TRBV6-1; size: .; CDR3: CASSKVGQGSWEQYF; DNA: TGTGCCAGCAGTAAGGTGGGACAGGGGAGTTGGGAGCAGTACTTC
length: 12; D: .; J: TRBJ1-2; V: TRBV6-6; size: many; CDR3: CASSFGDYGYTF; DNA: TGTGCCAGCAGTTTTGGTGACTATGGCTACACCTTC
length: 13; D: TRBD1; J: TRBJ1-2; V: TRBV12-3/TRBV12-4; size: many; CDR3: CASSKDRGGGYTF; DNA: TGTGCCAGCAGCAAAGACAGGGGCGGCGGCTACACCTTC
length: 13; D: .; J: TRBJ2-7; V: TRBV7-9; size: many; CDR3: CASSLGRFYEQYF; DNA: TGTGCCAGCAGTTTAGGACGGTTCTACGAGCAGTACTTC
length: 11; D: .; J: TRBJ2-5; V: TRBV2; size: .; CDR3: CASSTVNEQYF; DNA: TGTGCCAGCAGCACAGTCAATGAGCAGTACTTC
length: 15; D: TRBD1; J: TRBJ1-6; V: TRBV7-2; size: .; CDR3: CASSNRQGRSSPLHF; DNA: TGTGCCAGCAGTAACCGACAGGGCAGGAGTTCACCCCTCCACTTT
length: 13; D: .; J: TRBJ1-6; V: TRBV7-8; size: .; CDR3: CASKTALGSPLHF; DNA: TGTGCCAGCAAGACAGCCCTCGGATCACCCCTCCACTTT
length: 16; D: .; J: TRBJ2-1; V: TRBV27; size: many; CDR3: CASSPAAGGYGYEQFF; DNA: TGTGCCAGCAGTCCCGCCGCAGGGGGGTATGGCTATGAGCAGTTCTTC
length: 18; D: TRBD2; J: TRBJ2-5; V: TRBV6-5; size: few; CDR3: CASSYSGWSGGKQETQYF; DNA: TGTGCCAGCAGTTACTCTGGGTGGAGCGGGGGGAAACAAGAGACCCAGTACTTC
length: 15; D: TRBD2; J: TRBJ2-5; V: TRBV7-6; size: .; CDR3: CASSLGGLGQETQYF; DNA: TGTGCCAGCAGCTTAGGGGGACTAGGCCAAGAGACCCAGTACTTC
length: 14; D: .; J: TRBJ1-1; V: TRBV5-5; size: few; CDR3: CASSSAYANTEAFF; DNA: TGTGCCAGCAGCTCGGCGTACGCGAACACTGAAGCTTTCTTT
length: 16; D: .; J: TRBJ2-3; V: TRBV9; size: few; CDR3: CASSVEGRGRTDTQYF; DNA: TGTGCCAGCAGCGTTGAGGGGCGGGGGCGCACAGATACGCAGTATTTT
length: 16; D: .; J: TRBJ2-7; V: TRBV14; size: many; CDR3: CASSQTGGAGSYEQYF; DNA: TGTGCCAGCAGCCAGACTGGGGGCGCGGGGTCCTACGAGCAGTACTTC
length: 15; D: .; J: TRBJ2-6; V: TRBV29-1; size: .; CDR3: CSVQGGGGGANVRTF; DNA: TGCAGCGTTCAGGGGGGCGGTGGTGGGGCCAACGTCCGGACTTTC
length: 15; D: .; J: TRBJ1-4; V: TRBV4-2; size: .; CDR3: CASSPGTLFNEKLFF; DNA: TGTGCCAGCAGCCCCGGGACACTGTTTAATGAAAAACTGTTTTTT
length: 15; D: .; J: TRBJ1-5; V: TRBV5-6; size: few; CDR3: CASSLLGRSNQPQHF; DNA: TGTGCCAGCAGCTTGCTTGGCAGAAGCAATCAGCCCCAGCATTTT
length: 15; D: .; J: TRBJ2-4; V: TRBV6-5; size: many; CDR3: CASSYGLSAKNIQYF; DNA: TGTGCCAGCAGTTACGGGTTGTCGGCCAAAAACATTCAGTACTTC
length: 14; D: .; J: TRBJ2-7; V: TRBV12-3/TRBV12-4; size: many; CDR3: CASSLGSRSYEQYF; DNA: TGTGCCAGCAGTTTAGGTTCCCGATCCTACGAGCAGTACTTC
length: 15; D: TRBD1; J: TRBJ2-1; V: TRBV6-5; size: .; CDR3: CASRGTGVVNNEQFF; DNA: TGTGCCAGCAGGGGAACAGGGGTAGTGAACAATGAGCAGTTCTTC
length: 14; D: TRBD1; J: TRBJ1-4; V: TRBV12-3/TRBV12-4; size: many; CDR3: CASSYGQANEKLFF; DNA: TGTGCCAGCAGTTACGGACAGGCTAATGAAAAACTGTTTTTT
length: 16; D: .; J: TRBJ1-4; V: TRBV12-3/TRBV12-4; size: .; CDR3: CASTRRAGLANEKLFF; DNA: TGTGCCAGCACCCGACGGGCAGGCCTAGCCAATGAAAAACTGTTTTTT
length: 16; D: TRBD1; J: TRBJ2-2; V: TRBV9; size: .; CDR3: CASSVRDRVSTGELFF; DNA: TGTGCCAGCAGCGTCCGGGACAGGGTTTCGACCGGGGAGCTGTTTTTT